This TCR beta chain was sequenced during a study of cytomegalovirus exposure and HLA in healthy donors. Study-level background: Later analysis reported that the approximately 120 validation repertoires shared the platform of the 650 to 700 first-cohort repertoires.

Points from the study as a whole: In the 120 validation repertoires, about 94% of cluster scores exceeded 0, per a later analysis. Most TCR sequences proved rare, with some public TCRs found in many donors. Cytomegalovirus-associated TCR beta chains were listed, numbering around 150.

V was clipped by 2 bases and J by 4 bases, with 14 bases between them. Germline lookup yields CDR1 SGHVS and CDR2 FQNEAQ. There are 15 residues in the CDR3. This table comes from immunoSEQ multiplex PCR, and its TCRdb copy is limited to in-frame clones, with some not included. The sample consists of over 200,000 clones, roughly 88% of them appearing once. In regard to this clone: Its antigen is still unknown.

This sequence originates from a woman aged 18-29 years in good health and CMV-seronegative. V is TRBV7-8 and J is TRBJ1-2, with D possibly matching TRBD1 (6 bases). The sample taken for sequencing was PBMCs. The CDR3 coding sequence is TGTGCCAGCAGCTTATTAGGGACAAGCTTCTATGGCTACACCTTC. It codes for CASSLLGTSFYGYTF.